This TCR beta chain was recorded in a study of identical twins. Study outcomes and limitations: In beta out-of-frame sequences, the excess sharing between twins was weaker. Cross-sectional statistical analysis, not tracking of the same donors, underpinned the conclusions. Cord blood beta clonotypes that were abundant carried fewer insertions, and memory repertoires showed no such trend.

This clonotype was picked up many times. Antigen: not known. Between the trimmed V and J ends, which lost 6 bases and 0 bases, there was a span of 10 bases. The CDR3 is 13 residues long. Germline lookup yields CDR1 DFQATT and CDR2 SNEGSKA (reference sequence). Using its own MiXCR run on the 5' RACE reads, TCRdb lists one record per CDR3 protein. The data show approximately 680,000 distinct CDR3 sequences, around 7.4% seen once. These data are also associated with another study on yellow fever vaccine responses in identical twins.

Material for sequencing was PBMCs. This TCR derives from a woman between 18 and 29 years old in good health. J is TRBJ2-3 and V is TRBV20-1, with D unresolved. The CDR3 reads CSADLSSTDTQYF. For the CDR3, the DNA is TGCAGTGCCGACCTATCTAGCACAGATACGCAGTATTTT.